This T cell receptor beta chain was observed in a study of OX40 agonist ivuxolimab in advanced cancers. Study-level information: Three patients responded partially, comprising one with hepatocellular carcinoma and two with cutaneous melanoma.

Notes on the study in general: Also showing low normalized T-cell clonal expansion were some of the nonresponders.

Using immunoSEQ multiplex PCR, the repertoire was profiled, and TCRdb retains in-frame clones only, with some absent. The sample yields 25,000 to 30,000 clones, about 89% seen once. Worth noting for this clone: The antigen remains undetermined.

The sequence derives from an adult with an advanced solid tumor such as melanoma, head and neck, liver or kidney cancer. Sequenced material: CD4+ or CD8+ T cells sorted from blood, taken in a trial of the OX40 agonist ivuxolimab.

This chain's CDR3 is CATSRLGTGSSYEQYF. For the CDR3, the DNA is TGTGCCACCAGCAGGCTCGGGACAGGGAGCTCCTACGAGCAGTACTTC. J is TRBJ2-7 and V is TRBV15, with TRBD1 matching over 9 bases. Per the germline V gene, CDR1 is LNHNV and CDR2 is YYDKDF (reference sequence). CDR3 length: 16 residues. Germline trimming cut 3 bases from V and 0 bases from J; bases unmatched to any gene: 6.